Described below is a single T cell receptor beta chain sequence and its context. Its target is unknown. Clones were read by immunoSEQ multiplex PCR, and TCRdb kept only the in-frame ones, dropping some. Among 40,000 to 50,000 clones listed, around four fifths were seen once. This sample is part of a study of radiotherapy plus CTLA-4 blockade in lung cancer. Whole-study results and caveats: Researchers report tumor-derived TCR clones expanding in blood after radiotherapy plus ipilimumab.

The CDR3 has 17 amino acids. Germline values: CDR1 SGHTA, CDR2 FQGTGA. The V gene end was trimmed by 4 bases and the J gene end by 3 bases; junction bases not matched to a gene: 12. The chain recombines TRBV7-3 with TRBJ1-5; 7 bases are a match to TRBD1. The source material was peripheral blood, sampled from a patient treated with radiotherapy plus ipilimumab. This clonotype was obtained from a human donor with non-small cell lung cancer who had stable disease on radiotherapy plus ipilimumab. As DNA, the CDR3 is TGTGCCAGCAGCTCTCACCCGGACAGGAGTTACAATCAGCCCCAGCATTTT. This encodes CASSSHPDRSYNQPQHF.